This T cell receptor beta chain was captured by sequencing in a study of post-analysis software for immune sequencing data. Study-wide results and caveats: Five TRBV segments, including TRBV5-6, TRBV5-1 and TRBV20-1, were more frequent in patients than controls.

TCR beta cDNA libraries had unique molecular identifiers. From the PCR reads, TCRdb called clonotypes with MiXCR, one entry per CDR3 protein. Of 750,000 to 950,000 distinct CDR3 sequences in the sample, 35% to 55% are singletons; the top ten hold just under 5%. This clonotype was counted once. Its cognate antigen is unknown. Germline values: CDR1 MNHEY, CDR2 SMNVEV (reference sequence). This CDR3 comprises 14 residues. V lost 0 bases and J 11 bases, leaving 14 bases between the germline ends. Sequencing input: blood. The TCR comes from a girl aged 10 to 17 with multiple sclerosis. V gene TRBV27 combines with J gene TRBJ1-5; D not certain. The CDR3 DNA sequence: TGTGCCAGCAGTTTATCGAGATCCGAAGAGACCCAGCATTTT. It translates to CASSLSRSEETQHF.